This T cell receptor (beta chain) derives from a study of cytomegalovirus exposure and HLA in healthy donors listed by TCRdb under 2017. Concerning the study at large: According to an earlier analysis of several hundred of the donors, 150 million to 200 million T cells yielded 95 million to 140 million unique TCR beta sequences and approximately 300 Gb of sequence data. An earlier analysis of 450 to 750 of the donors used high-throughput TCR beta sequencing to judge whether each TCR beta V gene segment behaved as functional or pseudogenic. Rather than drawing on any new phenotypic data, the later analysis identified candidate immune exposures from TCR beta sequences and the way those sequences occurred across donors. HLA typing covered class I and class II loci at four-digit resolution. To study patterns of TCR occurrence, a later analysis re-analyzed previously published TCR beta repertoires from around 660 donors and added high-resolution HLA genotyping. Donor age, sex, ethnicity and CMV serostatus were compiled alongside the repertoire data. Using immunosequencing, the study profiled T cell repertoires from approximately 700 subjects and related those repertoires to cytomegalovirus serostatus. Among the 398 genotyped donors, approximately 82% belonged to the genetic ancestry cluster associated with self-reported Caucasian donors. High-throughput TCR immunosequencing, statistical association of individual TCRs with disease status, and machine learning were combined to predict cytomegalovirus infection status. Among 300 to 500 genotyped donors of the cohort, an average of about 220,000 unique TCR beta nucleotide sequences was sequenced per donor, of which 15% to 20% were non-productive. In a later genetic analysis, genome-wide SNP genotypes for about 65% of the roughly 670 donors were used, and that subset was treated as a discovery cohort. Typing coverage varied by locus: roughly 629-640 donors for A, B, C, DRB1 and DQB1; 522 for DQA1; 606 for DPA1; roughly 470 for DPB1. All discovery cohort repertoires had been generated on a single sequencing platform. The study aimed to test whether cataloging public T cell receptors could reveal signatures of past pathogen exposure. A separate validation cohort of approximately 130 different subjects was used in addition to the 666-subject first cohort. A handful of DR-DQ haplotypes were treated as single units for association and clustering because of strong linkage in the cohort. About 320 gigabases of sequencing data and approximately 93 million unique TCR sequences were included in an early release covering roughly 700 HLA-typed donors.

Results the study describes overall, beyond this receptor: A later analysis found that HLA-associated TCR beta chains were more clonally expanded and had lower generation probabilities than equally common non-associated chains. A later analysis found that TCR association rates varied across HLA loci, with DRB1 alleles showing the most associated TCRs and HLA-C alleles the fewest. An association between a missense DCLRE1C variant and V-gene and J-gene trimming of TCR beta chains was found in a later genetic analysis and replicated in an independent cohort. Correlated functional status among segregating V segments might be attributable to linkage disequilibrium, but an unknown experimental factor could not be ruled out. Several of the top co-occurrence clusters appeared to be linked to parvovirus B19, influenza, CMV and Epstein-Barr virus, according to a later analysis. Sequencing depth was assumed to be roughly uniform across donors in the presence/absence analyses, though that assumption may not hold. The sequencing pipeline was judged likely to have produced a cluster of highly shared sequence variants as a technical artifact. A later analysis associated 17,000 or so TCR beta sequences with specific HLA alleles at a false discovery rate of 0.05. CMV serostatus was the only immune exposure information available for the cohort. The 87-base-pair reads could not distinguish some IMGT-functional V segments, including TRBV6-2 and TRBV6-3, so those segments were excluded. In the study, some 180 TCR beta chains were listed as associated with cytomegalovirus. Because counts were too low, roughly 17 rarely observed V segments, including chromosome 9 orphons, were left out of the earlier analysis of 587 of the donors. A further reported finding was that TCR beta sequences accurately predicted the HLA-A and HLA-B alleles for most subjects in the first cohort. Because HLA typing was missing for some donors at each locus, association tests included only the typed subset. In this cohort, only TCR beta chains were sequenced, and detectable features were limited by the absence of alpha or paired-chain data. Across donors, most TCR sequences were observed very rarely, whereas some public TCRs were present in many individuals. The classifier was reported to diagnose cytomegalovirus status with high specificity and sensitivity in both the original cohort and the validation cohort. The authors suggested that the approach could potentially be generalized to other disease states and immunological phenotypes. In a later genetic analysis, fewer N-insertions in productive TCRs were reported among donors in an Asian-associated ancestry cluster than the roughly 710-donor mean. In vitro tests confirmed that three of the cytomegalovirus-associated TCR beta chains recognize cytomegalovirus antigens. An earlier analysis of around 540 of the donors showed that most TCR beta V segments appeared in productive rearrangements either about 87% or about 30% of the time, which broadly matched IMGT annotations. When HLA alleles, especially DR and DQ, strongly co-occurred, attributing TCR associations to individual alleles was difficult. According to a later analysis, most CMV-associated TCR beta chains appeared to be HLA-restricted, and the HLA associations seemed to be driven largely by CMV exposure.

Library preparation employed the immunoSEQ multiplex PCR assay. For the multiplex PCR, a mixture combining 60 forward primers for TCR Vbeta segments and 13 reverse primers for TCR Jbeta segments was used. A multiplex PCR assay on genomic DNA amplified the CDR3 region of rearranged TCR beta genes. The Illumina HiSeq System was used to sequence the amplified TCR beta libraries as 87-base-pair reads. The published analysis was carried out like this. A later analysis tallied 75 million to 85 million unique TCR beta chains across the 666 repertoires, and roughly 11 million of those chains were shared by two or more donors. To remove PCR and sequencing errors, raw reads were error-corrected and collapsed into unique sequences using a nearest-neighbor algorithm that merged closely related sequences. To assign V, D and J gene segments, CDR3 sequences were aligned to IMGT reference sequences. For a sequence to be retained, at least a six-nucleotide match to both a V gene segment and a J gene segment was required. A rearrangement was called productive if the CDR3 had no stop codons and remained in frame with V and J, and every other rearrangement was called non-productive. Following IMGT convention, CDR3 was defined as the stretch from the second conserved V-encoded cysteine up to the conserved J-encoded phenylalanine. The earlier analysis of about 640 of the donors excluded any sequence lacking an unambiguous match to a single V gene segment. In an earlier analysis of a few hundred of the donors, a V segment was called functional when productive rearrangements were above 56.7%, and segregating when the standard deviation between donors exceeded 5%. A statistical classification framework was built to diagnose cytomegalovirus status from the catalog of TCR beta chain sequences. A later analysis assigned V and J genes by comparing TCR nucleotide sequences with IMGT/GENE-DB human TR gene sequences. The TCRdist pipeline was used in a later analysis to assign CDR3 sequences and most-parsimonious VDJ recombination scenarios. In a later analysis, every TCR beta chain was defined by the combination of its CDR3 amino acid sequence and its V-gene family, and reads without a unique V-gene family were dropped. In a later analysis, some 600 highly shared, low-generation-probability nucleotide sequences were removed to address suspected cross-contamination and a sequencing artifact. A later analysis calculated a clonal expansion index for each public chain from normalized within-repertoire ranks of inferred template counts. A later analysis computed generation probabilities with a VDJ recombination model fitted to out-of-frame rearrangements, and checked the results against IGoR. In a later analysis, TCR-TCR, TCR-HLA and TCR-CMV co-occurrence was scored with hypergeometric tests, and a repertoire-size bias correction was applied to TCR pairs. In a later analysis, false discovery rates were estimated by permuting HLA or CMV assignments 20 times. In a later analysis, co-occurring TCRs were grouped using DBSCAN, with TCRdist sequence similarity added in when clustering inside HLA-allele-positive subsets. For co-occurrence clustering, repertoires with fewer than 30,000 or more than 120,000 public chains were excluded, along with roughly 5 repertoires with anomalous nucleotide sharing. Held by TCRdb, this immuneACCESS table contains in-frame sequences only and omits some clones. Under half of the omission traces to an unresolved V gene where checked; the cause of the rest is unknown. The V and J calls and clone size come from that table; D and trimming were worked out from the DNA. Across this sample there are 95,000 to 150,000 clones, with approximately 80% seen only once. Clones ranked in the top ten supply approximately 0.24% of the sample.

A note on this clone: The specificity of this receptor is unknown. No base quality values were provided; no much bigger clone lies one nucleotide off.

The cohort consisted of more than 650 healthy bone marrow donors. Cohort members were all nominally healthy when sampled, although unrecorded immune exposures were likely present. The donor was CMV seronegative and belonged to the group of 352 seronegative cohort members. Every donor gave a peripheral blood sample, and the peripheral blood mononuclear cells from that sample were used for TCR beta sequencing. The Qiagen DNeasy Blood Extraction Kit was used to extract genomic DNA from the blood cell samples. Relative to germline, V is 6 bases shorter and J is 4 bases shorter, with 12 bases between their ends. The CDR1 and CDR2 encoded by the germline V gene are SGHTA and FQGTGA. From the cysteine up to the phenylalanine, the CDR3 has a length of 13 residues. Just CDR3 DNA is preserved here, 39 bases in frame from base 1.

The TCR originated in a man aged 45-65 years in good health and CMV-seronegative. The sequence is built from TRBV7-3 and TRBJ2-5; no D gene call is confident. Material: PBMCs. DNA sequence: TGTGCCAGCAGTCTAGTTTTTGGAGAGACCCAGTACTTC. The resulting protein is CASSLVFGETQYF.